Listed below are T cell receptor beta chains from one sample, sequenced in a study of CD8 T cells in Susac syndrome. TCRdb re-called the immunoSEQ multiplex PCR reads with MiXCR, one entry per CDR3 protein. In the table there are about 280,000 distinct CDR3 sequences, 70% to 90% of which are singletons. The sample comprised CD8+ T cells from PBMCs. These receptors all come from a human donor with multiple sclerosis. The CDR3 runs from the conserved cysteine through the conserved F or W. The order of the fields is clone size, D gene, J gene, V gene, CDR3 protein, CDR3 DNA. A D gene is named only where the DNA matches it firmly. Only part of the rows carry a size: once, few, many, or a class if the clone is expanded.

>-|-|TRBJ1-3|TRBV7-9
CASSPWDRGAGNTIYF
TGTGCCAGCAGCCCCTGGGATCGGGGAGCTGGAAACACCATATATTTT
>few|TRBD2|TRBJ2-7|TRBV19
CASSRLAGRMEQYF
TGTGCCAGTAGCCGACTAGCGGGAAGGATGGAGCAGTACTTC
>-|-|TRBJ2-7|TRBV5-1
CASSPRGDSYEQYF
TGCGCCAGCAGCCCCCGGGGGGACAGCTACGAGCAGTACTTC
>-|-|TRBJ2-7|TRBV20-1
CSAREERSSYEQYF
TGCAGTGCTAGAGAAGAGAGGAGCTCCTACGAGCAGTACTTC
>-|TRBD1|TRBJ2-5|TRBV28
CASSLGEGAEGGETQYF
TGTGCCAGCAGTTTGGGAGAGGGGGCGGAAGGAGGAGAGACCCAGTACTTC
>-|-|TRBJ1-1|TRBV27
CASSSRVVNTEAFF
TGTGCCAGCAGTTCGAGGGTAGTGAACACTGAAGCTTTCTTT
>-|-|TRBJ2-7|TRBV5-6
CASSLHDEGPIYEQYF
TGTGCCAGCAGCTTACACGACGAAGGGCCGATATACGAGCAGTACTTC
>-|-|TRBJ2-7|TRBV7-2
CASSLQTLFEQYF
TGTGCCAGCAGCTTACAGACCTTATTCGAGCAGTACTTC
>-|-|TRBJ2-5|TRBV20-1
CSARDLAGYQAETQYF
TGCAGTGCTAGAGATCTGGCGGGCTACCAGGCGGAGACCCAGTACTTC
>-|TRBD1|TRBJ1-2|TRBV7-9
CASSPRDRATPYGYTF
TGTGCCAGCAGCCCCCGGGACAGGGCTACCCCGTATGGCTACACCTTC
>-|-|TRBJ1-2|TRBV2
CAKLRPTEYGYTF
TGTGCCAAACTCAGACCGACAGAATATGGCTACACCTTC
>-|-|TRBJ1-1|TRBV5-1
CASSLEWGQANTEAFF
TGCGCCAGCAGCTTGGAGTGGGGTCAGGCGAACACTGAAGCTTTCTTT
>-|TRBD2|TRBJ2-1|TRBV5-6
CASSLFGAGGYNEQFF
TGTGCCAGCAGCTTGTTCGGGGCGGGAGGGTACAATGAGCAGTTCTTC
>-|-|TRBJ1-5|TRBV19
CASSYFGRRNQPQHF
TGTGCCAGCAGCTATTTTGGACGAAGAAATCAGCCCCAGCATTTT
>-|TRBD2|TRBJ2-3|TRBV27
CASSLIPGAGGSDTQYF
TGTGCCAGCAGTTTAATCCCAGGAGCGGGAGGTTCAGATACGCAGTATTTT
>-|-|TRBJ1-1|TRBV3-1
CASSQNTDCEAFF
TGTGCCAGCAGCCAAAACACTGACTGTGAAGCTTTCTTT
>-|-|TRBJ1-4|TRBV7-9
CASSSVGSNEKLFF
TGTGCCAGCAGCTCCGTGGGAAGTAATGAAAAACTGTTTTTT
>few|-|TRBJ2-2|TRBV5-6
CASSLTTGELFF
TGTGCCAGCAGCTTGACCACCGGGGAGCTGTTTTTT
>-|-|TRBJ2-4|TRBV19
CASSIRPLAKNIQYF
TGTGCCAGTAGTATACGGCCCCTAGCCAAAAACATTCAGTACTTC
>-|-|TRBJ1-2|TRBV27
CASSLGSAYGYTF
TGTGCCAGCAGTTTAGGCTCTGCCTATGGCTACACCTTC
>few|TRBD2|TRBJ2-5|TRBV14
CASSQDPGRESDF
TGTGCCAGCAGCCAAGACCCCGGGAGGGAATCGGACTTC
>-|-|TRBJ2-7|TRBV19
CASSNRRESAEQYF
TGTGCCAGTAGTAATCGGCGGGAATCGGCCGAGCAGTACTTC